This passage covers 31 T cell receptor beta chains from one sample sequenced in a study of cytomegalovirus exposure and HLA in healthy donors (dated by TCRdb to 2017 to 2019). The method was the immunoSEQ multiplex PCR assay. For the multiplex PCR, a mixture combining 60 forward primers for TCR Vbeta segments and 13 reverse primers for TCR Jbeta segments was used. The table was pulled from immuneACCESS by TCRdb, which kept in-frame rearrangements only. Such tables lose some clones; where checked, under half of the loss comes from unresolved V genes, and the rest has no known cause. This sample lists about 190,000 clones; approximately 88% were detected once. Together, the top ten hold approximately 1.2% of the sample. Material: PBMCs. These receptors originate from a boy aged 2-15 years in good health and CMV-seronegative.

The chain employs TRBV4-2 and TRBJ2-1; TRBD2 aligns across 7 bases. Germline CDR1 LGHNA, CDR2 YNFKEQ. This CDR3 is 18 amino acids long. Unmatched junction bases numbered 18, after V lost 3 bases and J lost 7 bases. The CDR3 loop is CASSQSGTGTSKRNEQFF. The CDR3 nucleotides are TGTGCCAGCAGCCAGAGCGGGACGGGGACCAGCAAACGGAATGAGCAGTTCTTC.

The chain recombines TRBV6-5 with TRBJ1-2; D is perhaps TRBD1 (5 bases). There are 14 residues in the CDR3. Trimming removed 4 bases at V and 7 bases at J, with 16 bases between. In germline, CDR1 is MNHEY, CDR2 SVGAGI. DNA of the CDR3: TGTGCCAGCAGTTCTACATGGGACTTGGGTGGCTACACCTTC. Protein sequence: CASSSTWDLGGYTF.

This sequence joins TRBV13 and TRBJ1-2; D might be TRBD1 (5 bases). The V end lost 1 base, the J end lost 7 bases, and 10 bases lay between the germline ends. The CDR3 runs 13 residues. CDR1 PRHDT and CDR2 FYEKMQ come from the germline V gene (reference sequence). The chain's CDR3 is CASSLVGTPGYTF. As DNA, the CDR3 is TGTGCCAGCAGCTTAGTAGGGACTCCTGGCTACACCTTC.

The chain combines TRBV9 with TRBJ2-3; D perhaps matches TRBD2 (6 bases). Germline V gene data show CDR1 as SGDLS and CDR2 as YYNGEE. This CDR3 comprises 14 residues. V lost 5 bases and J lost 0, with 10 bases in between. This CDR3 is CASSLADSTDTQYF. For the CDR3, the DNA is TGTGCCAGCAGTTTAGCGGATAGCACAGATACGCAGTATTTT.

The chain employs TRBV6-6 and TRBJ1-5; 8 nucleotides agree with TRBD1. CDR1 is MNHNY and CDR2 is SVGAGI in the germline V gene (reference sequence). CDR3 length: 13 amino acids. V trimming: 6 bases; J trimming: 2 bases; junction bases outside the gene matches: 0. CDR3 region: CASRGQGNQPQHF. As DNA, the CDR3 is TGTGCCAGCAGGGGACAGGGCAATCAGCCCCAGCATTTT.

The DNA of the CDR3 is TGCGCCAGCAGACGAACCGGGACAGCGGGCTCTGGGGCCAACGTCCTGACTTTC. Protein sequence: CASRRTGTAGSGANVLTF. The gene calls are TRBV5-1 and TRBJ2-6; maybe TRBD1 (7 bases). Trimming took off 5 bases at V and 0 bases at J, with 18 bases between the two ends. The germline V gene encodes CDR1 SGHRS and CDR2 YFSETQ. The CDR3 is 18 residues long.

The rearrangement uses TRBV6-1 and TRBJ2-7; no reliable D call. This CDR3 contains 17 residues. V gave up 0 bases and J gave up 1 base, with 16 bases separating them. Germline lookup yields CDR1 MNHNS and CDR2 SASEGT. CDR3 nucleotides: TGTGCCAGCAGTGAAGCGGAGAGTCAGCACTTATCCTACGAGCAGTACTTC. As protein: CASSEAESQHLSYEQYF.

V gene TRBV10-2 combines with J gene TRBJ2-2; unclear D gene. The CDR3 totals 15 residues. Trimming removed 9 bases at V and 0 bases at J, with 14 bases between. The V gene's germline CDR1 is WSHSY and CDR2 SAAADI. This CDR3 reads CASPSASANTGELFF. CDR3 nucleotides: TGCGCCAGTCCGTCGGCCAGCGCGAACACCGGGGAGCTGTTTTTT.

This chain uses TRBV23-1 with TRBJ1-2; D may be TRBD1 (6 bases). TRBV23-1 is known as an ORF, though its function is uncertain. CDR3 length equals 16 residues. V lost 0 bases and J 5 bases, leaving 16 bases between the germline ends. CDR3 DNA sequence: TGCGCCAGCAGTCAATCGGCAGGGGTCCTCTTGTATGGCTACACCTTC. It specifies CASSQSAGVLLYGYTF.

V and J are TRBV7-9 and TRBJ1-4; TRBD1 matches 7 bases. CDR1 and CDR2 from the germline V gene are SEHNR and FQNEAQ (reference sequence). The CDR3 runs 15 residues. V trimming: 2 bases; J trimming: 3 bases; junction bases outside the gene matches: 3. CDR3 sequence: CASSLTTGANEKLFF. CDR3 DNA sequence: TGTGCCAGCAGCTTAACAACAGGGGCTAATGAAAAACTGTTTTTT.

This clone showed up just once. The gene calls are TRBV7-2 and TRBJ2-5; no clear D gene. V lost 5 bases and J lost 1, with 8 bases in between. In germline, CDR1 is SGHTA, CDR2 FQGNSA. The CDR3 spans 13 residues. CDR3 nucleotide sequence: TGTGCCAGCAGCAACAGCCTCCAAGAGACCCAGTACTTC. The encoded protein is CASSNSLQETQYF.

J is TRBJ2-3 and V is TRBV19; no firm D call. The germline CDR1 and CDR2 sequences are LNHDA and SQIVND (reference sequence). The CDR3 is 17 amino acids. V lost 6 bases, J lost 0 bases, and 19 bases lay in between. In DNA, the CDR3 is TGTGCCAGTAGCATTGGATCCAGAGCGCTTAGCACAGATACGCAGTATTTT. Translating gives CASSIGSRALSTDTQYF.

The chain is built from TRBV11-2 and TRBJ2-3; TRBD2 agrees at 7 bases. Germline loops: CDR1 SGHAT, CDR2 FQNNGV. CDR3 length equals 18 residues. V lost 2 bases, J lost 2 bases, and 13 bases stayed unmatched. CDR3 residues: CASSLNGVEGGHTDTQYF. CDR3 nucleotide sequence: TGTGCCAGCAGCTTAAATGGAGTCGAGGGAGGGCACACAGATACGCAGTATTTT.

The chain employs TRBV5-1 and TRBJ2-1, with 11 nucleotides matching TRBD2. V shed 5 bases and J 9 bases; nucleotides not matched to a gene: 16. Germline V lookup: CDR1 SGHRS, CDR2 YFSETQ. This CDR3 spans 17 amino acids. CDR3 loop: CASRAASGGPFLGEQFF. The DNA for the CDR3 is TGCGCCAGCAGGGCCGCTAGCGGGGGGCCCTTTTTGGGTGAGCAGTTCTTC. Using reference TRBV5-1 and TRBJ2-1 for the parts outside the CDR3, the full variable domain is KAGVTQTPRYLIKTRGQQVTLSCSPISGHRSVSWYQQTPGQGLQFLFEYFSETQRNKGNFPGRFSGRQFSNSRSEMNVSTLELGDSALYLCASRAASGGPFLGEQFFGPGTRLTVL.

The rearrangement links TRBV30 to TRBJ2-1, with 7 bases identical to TRBD2. The germline gives CDR1 GTSNPN, CDR2 SVGIG (reference sequence). The J segment lost 9 bases and the V segment lost 6 bases, leaving 2 bases of the junction unmatched. CDR3 length: 10 residues. The CDR3 DNA sequence: TGTGCCTGTGGGGGGGGTGAGCAGTTCTTC. Its protein product is CACGGGEQFF.

The V gene is TRBV30, the J gene TRBJ2-5; 7 bases line up with TRBD2. The CDR3 loop spans 15 amino acids. In germline, CDR1 is GTSNPN, CDR2 SVGIG (reference sequence). The V segment lost 1 base and the J segment 4 bases; nucleotides outside the gene matches: 9. CDR3 nucleotide sequence: TGTGCCTGGAGTGAAACTACGATAGCGGGAGAGACCCAGTACTTC. Its protein is CAWSETTIAGETQYF.

The chain carries TRBV6-1 and TRBJ2-4; 8 bases align to TRBD1. V shed 8 bases and J 8 bases; nucleotides not matched to a gene: 5. The CDR3 loop spans 12 amino acids. CDR1 and CDR2 from the germline V gene are MNHNS and SASEGT. CDR3 sequence: CASQDREHIQYF. CDR3 coding DNA: TGTGCCAGCCAGGACAGGGAACACATTCAGTACTTC.

The rearrangement uses TRBV5-6 and TRBJ1-2, with D possibly TRBD1 on 6 matching bases. The germline V gene encodes CDR1 SGHDT and CDR2 YYEEEE. Trimming took 1 base from V and 4 from J, leaving 8 bases between them. The CDR3 length is 13 residues. Here the CDR3 DNA reads TGTGCCAGCAGCTTGCAGGGGATCTATGGCTACACCTTC. It yields the protein CASSLQGIYGYTF.

The chain employs TRBV19 and TRBJ1-1; no firm D call. V lost 9 bases and J lost 0, with 20 bases in between. Germline CDR1 and CDR2: LNHDA and SQIVND (reference sequence). The CDR3 is 16 residues long. CDR3 bases: TGTGCCAGCCGCCAGTCCTCGGTGAGGGTGAACACTGAAGCTTTCTTT. Encoded protein: CASRQSSVRVNTEAFF.

This chain uses TRBV6-5 with TRBJ2-5; D is unclear. CDR1 is MNHEY, CDR2 SVGAGI, per germline. With 5 bases removed from V and 5 bases from J, the gap between germline ends came to 12 bases. This CDR3 has 13 residues. In DNA form, the CDR3 reads TGTGCCAGCAGTAAGACATATCTCGAGACCCAGTACTTC. Translation: CASSKTYLETQYF.

With regard to this clone: It is likely a read error, because the conserved phenylalanine at the end of the CDR3 is missing. The V call is TRBV4-3, the J call TRBJ1-2; D unresolved. The germline CDR1 and CDR2 sequences are LGHNA and YSLEER. V dropped 0 bases and J dropped 8 bases, with 13 bases sitting between them. The CDR3 covers 14 residues. CDR3 region: CASSQDRPGGGYTL. For the CDR3, the DNA is TGCGCCAGCAGCCAAGATCGACCGGGTGGGGGCTACACCCTC.

The table lists this clone with a few counts. The chain recombines TRBV5-6 with TRBJ2-3; a weak D match, TRBD1 (6 bases). The CDR3 is made up of 14 amino acids. Germline values: CDR1 SGHDT, CDR2 YYEEEE. Trimming removed 5 bases at V and 2 bases at J, with 12 bases between. The DNA of the CDR3 is TGTGCCAGCAGTTTACAGGGCCCCACAGATACGCAGTATTTT. This translates into CASSLQGPTDTQYF. The whole variable domain, filled in from reference TRBV5-6 and TRBJ2-3, reads DAGVTQSPTHLIKTRGQQVTLRCSPKSGHDTVSWYQQALGQGPQFIFQYYEEEERQRGNFPDRFSGHQFPNYSSELNVNALLLGDSALYLCASSLQGPTDTQYFGPGTRLTVL.

The chain joins TRBV19 to TRBJ1-5; weak D call: TRBD1 (6 bases). The CDR3 is made up of 15 amino acids. The germline V and J ends were trimmed by 5 bases and 3 bases, with 14 bases remaining between them. Germline assignment: CDR1 LNHDA and CDR2 SQIVND (reference sequence). The DNA of the CDR3 is TGTGCCAGTAGTTTAACTGACAGGATCAATCAGCCCCAGCATTTT. Translated, it gives CASSLTDRINQPQHF.

The J gene is TRBJ1-6, the V gene TRBV4-3; unclear D gene. CDR1 is LGHNA, CDR2 YSLEER, per germline. With 0 bases removed from V and 10 bases from J, the gap between germline ends came to 7 bases. The CDR3 length is 13 residues. The CDR3 loop is CASSQEARSPLHF. In nucleotides, the CDR3 is TGCGCCAGCAGCCAAGAGGCGAGGTCACCCCTCCACTTT.

CDR3 sequence (DNA): TGTGCCAGCAGCCAAGGGAGAATAGGGGAGACCCAGTACTTC. It codes for CASSQGRIGETQYF. The chain links TRBV6-8 to TRBJ2-5; weak D call: TRBD2 (5 bases). The CDR3 has 14 residues. The germline V gene encodes CDR1 MNHGY and CDR2 SAAAGT. Deletions cut 6 bases from V and 5 bases from J, with 16 bases between.

The chain's CDR3 is CASTSLAGTEAFF. In DNA, the CDR3 is TGTGCCAGCACCTCCCTCGCCGGGACTGAAGCTTTCTTT. The chain uses TRBV7-2 and TRBJ1-1; D gene uncertain. The CDR3 contains 13 residues. V gave up 7 bases and J gave up 5 bases, with 14 bases separating them. CDR1 is SGHTA and CDR2 is FQGNSA in the germline V gene.

This chain joins TRBV7-2 and TRBJ2-5; 7 positions match TRBD1. V shed 4 bases, J shed 4 bases, and the junction held 3 bases outside the gene matches. The CDR3 consists of 13 residues. Germline V lookup: CDR1 SGHTA, CDR2 FQGNSA. The CDR3: CASSSDRSETQYF. CDR3 nucleotide sequence: TGTGCCAGCAGCTCGGACAGGTCAGAGACCCAGTACTTC.

V gene TRBV6-5 combines with J gene TRBJ1-2; the match to TRBD1 covers 8 bases. Trimming at V came to 4 bases and at J to 4 bases, leaving 8 bases not matched to a gene. Germline CDR1 is MNHEY and CDR2 is SVGAGI. The CDR3 is 15 amino acids. CDR3: CASSSHEGQVYGYTF. Written as DNA, the CDR3 is TGTGCCAGCAGTTCCCATGAGGGACAGGTCTATGGCTACACCTTC.

The V gene is TRBV14, the J gene TRBJ2-1; D perhaps matches TRBD1 (6 bases). With 0 bases removed from V and 3 bases from J, the gap between germline ends came to 12 bases. Germline V gene data show CDR1 as SGHDN and CDR2 as FVKESK. The CDR3 loop spans 16 amino acids. This CDR3 is CASSQDGQRIYNEQFF. CDR3 nucleotides: TGTGCCAGCAGCCAAGATGGACAGAGAATCTACAATGAGCAGTTCTTC. Looking up the rest from reference TRBV14 and TRBJ2-1 gives the full variable domain: EAGVTQFPSHSVIEKGQTVTLRCDPISGHDNLYWYRRVMGKEIKFLLHFVKESKQDESGMPNNRFLAERTGGTYSTLKVQPAELEDSGVYFCASSQDGQRIYNEQFFGPGTRLTVL.

The chain combines TRBV7-9 with TRBJ2-2, with 7 bases lining up with TRBD2. The V segment lost 6 bases and the J segment 0 bases; nucleotides outside the gene matches: 7. From germline, CDR1 is SEHNR and CDR2 FQNEAQ (reference sequence). The CDR3 loop spans 16 amino acids. CDR3 residues: CASSFPAGSNTGELFF. The CDR3 coding sequence is TGTGCCAGCAGTTTTCCAGCGGGGTCGAACACCGGGGAGCTGTTTTTT.

The chain is built from TRBV7-3 and TRBJ1-4; D unresolved. Germline V gene data show CDR1 as SGHTA and CDR2 as FQGTGA. This CDR3 is 10 amino acids long. Trimming removed 6 bases from V and 14 bases from J, with 10 bases in between. The CDR3 coding sequence is TGTGCCAGCAGAGAACCCAGTCTGTTTTTT. Translating gives CASREPSLFF. Filled out from reference TRBV7-3 and TRBJ1-4, the complete variable domain reads GAGVSQTPSNKVTEKGKYVELRCDPISGHTALYWYRQSLGQGPEFLIYFQGTGAADDSGLPNDRFFAVRPEGSVSTLKIQRTERGDSAVYLCASREPSLFFGSGTQLSVL.